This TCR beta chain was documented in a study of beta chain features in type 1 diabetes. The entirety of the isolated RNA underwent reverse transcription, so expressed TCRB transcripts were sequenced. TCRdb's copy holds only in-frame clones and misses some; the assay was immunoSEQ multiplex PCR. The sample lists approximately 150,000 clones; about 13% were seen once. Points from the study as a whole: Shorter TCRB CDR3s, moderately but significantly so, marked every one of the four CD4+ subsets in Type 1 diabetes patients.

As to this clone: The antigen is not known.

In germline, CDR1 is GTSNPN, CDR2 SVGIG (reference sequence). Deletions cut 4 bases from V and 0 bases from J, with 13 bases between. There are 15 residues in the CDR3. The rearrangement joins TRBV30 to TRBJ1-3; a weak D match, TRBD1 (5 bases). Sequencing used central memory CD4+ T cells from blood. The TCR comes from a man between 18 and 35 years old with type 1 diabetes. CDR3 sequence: CAWKADIYSGNTIYF. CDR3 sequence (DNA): TGTGCCTGGAAGGCGGACATATACTCTGGAAACACCATATATTTT. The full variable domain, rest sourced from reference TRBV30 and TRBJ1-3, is SQTIHQWPATLVQPVGSPLSLECTVEGTSNPNLYWYRQAAGRGLQLLFYSVGIGQISSEVPQNLSASRPQDRQFILSSKKLLLSDSGFYLCAWKADIYSGNTIYFGEGSWLTVV.